The 15 T cell receptor beta chains presented below share a single source sample, sequenced in a study of T cell responses to AZD1222 COVID-19 vaccine. Clones were read by immunoSEQ multiplex PCR, and TCRdb kept only the in-frame ones, dropping some. The table has about 150,000 clones, roughly nine tenths seen once. The specimen was peripheral blood, collected on day 0 of AZD1222 vaccination. The receptors here all came from an adult in good health.

This clone was seen once. The chain has TRBV5-6 and TRBJ1-6; a weak D match, TRBD1 (5 bases). The CDR3 is 16 amino acids. The germline CDR1 and CDR2 sequences are SGHDT and YYEEEE. V lost 7 bases and J 0 bases, leaving 14 bases between the germline ends. The CDR3 DNA reads as TGTGCCAGCCGAAGGGGCACTAGCTCCTATAATTCACCCCTCCACTTT. It codes for CASRRGTSSYNSPLHF.

The chain employs TRBV30 and TRBJ1-2; no firm D call. The CDR3 has 13 amino acids. Germline V CDR1 and CDR2: GTSNPN, SVGIG (reference sequence). V shed 3 bases and J shed 2 bases, with 10 bases lying between them. In DNA form, the CDR3 reads TGTGCCTGGAGACACCAGGCCAACTATGGCTACACCTTC. This translates into CAWRHQANYGYTF.

The CDR3 bases are TGCGCCAGCAGCTTGTGGTCGATAGCTAGCGGGGGAGCGAACACCGGGGAGCTGTTTTTT. This translates into CASSLWSIASGGANTGELFF. The rearrangement joins TRBV5-1 to TRBJ2-2, with 10 bases aligning to TRBD2. CDR1 and CDR2 from the germline V gene are SGHRS and YFSETQ. V shed 1 base, J shed 0 bases, and the junction held 12 bases outside the gene matches. CDR3 size: 20 residues.

The chain employs TRBV5-1 and TRBJ2-3; no firm D call. Germline CDR1 and CDR2: SGHRS and YFSETQ. Trimming cost V 0 bases and J 1 base, with 6 bases left between them. CDR3 length: 14 amino acids. In DNA form, the CDR3 reads TGCGCCAGCAGCTTGGACAGTCGCACAGATACGCAGTATTTT. Its protein is CASSLDSRTDTQYF.

The chain joins TRBV6-5 to TRBJ1-1; D is uncertain. The length of the CDR3 is 16 residues. Trimming took off 0 bases at V and 6 bases at J, with 17 bases between the two ends. Germline lookup yields CDR1 MNHEY and CDR2 SVGAGI. The DNA of the CDR3 is TGTGCCAGCAGTTACTCCCCTTTTGGGCCGGGGTCTGAAGCTTTCTTT. This codes for CASSYSPFGPGSEAFF.

V usage is TRBV5-4 and J usage is TRBJ2-2; D unclear. CDR1 and CDR2 (germline): SGHNT, YYREEE (reference sequence). V gave up 1 base and J gave up 3 bases, with 16 bases separating them. The CDR3 is 17 residues long. CDR3 sequence reads: CASSLSPRPQYTGELFF. The CDR3 DNA is TGTGCCAGCAGCTTGAGCCCAAGACCCCAATACACCGGGGAGCTGTTTTTT. Full variable domain (outside the CDR3, taken from reference TRBV5-4 and TRBJ2-2): ETGVTQSPTHLIKTRGQQVTLRCSSQSGHNTVSWYQQALGQGPQFIFQYYREEENGRGNFPPRFSGLQFPNYSSELNVNALELDDSALYLCASSLSPRPQYTGELFFGEGSRLTVL.

The chain employs TRBV15 and TRBJ1-2; D remains ambiguous. Looked up from germline, CDR1 is LNHNV and CDR2 is YYDKDF (reference sequence). The CDR3 extends over 14 amino acids. V lost 0 bases to trimming and J lost 4 bases, with 9 bases between them. DNA of the CDR3: TGTGCCACCAGCAGAGAGGGGATCCTCTATGGCTACACCTTC. Amino acids: CATSREGILYGYTF.

The V and J genes are TRBV9 and TRBJ1-2, with 9 nucleotides matching TRBD1. J gave up 3 bases and V 0 bases, and 6 bases lay outside the gene matches. This CDR3 comprises 16 residues. Germline-derived CDR1 and CDR2 are SGDLS and YYNGEE. The CDR3 sequence: CASSVDGTGGDYGYTF. The CDR3 DNA sequence: TGTGCCAGCAGCGTAGATGGAACAGGGGGCGACTATGGCTACACCTTC.

This chain uses TRBV19 with TRBJ1-2, with unresolved D. V dropped 7 bases and J dropped 8 bases, with 20 bases sitting between them. This CDR3 is built from 14 residues. Germline values: CDR1 LNHDA, CDR2 SQIVND (reference sequence). DNA for the CDR3: TGTGCCAGTACCCCCCCCCTCCCGGGAGGAGGCTACACCTTC. Translation gives CASTPPLPGGGYTF.

The chain links TRBV6-5 to TRBJ1-2; 8 bases agree with TRBD1. The J segment lost 8 bases and the V segment lost 5 bases, leaving 7 bases of the junction unmatched. The germline gives CDR1 MNHEY, CDR2 SVGAGI. The CDR3 runs to 13 residues. The CDR3 loop reads CASSTAGGGGYTF. The CDR3 region has the DNA TGTGCCAGCAGTACAGCAGGGGGCGGCGGCTACACCTTC.

This chain links TRBV30 with TRBJ1-5; no firm D call. Germline V gene sequence: CDR1 GTSNPN, CDR2 SVGIG (reference sequence). The CDR3 sequence is 15 residues long. The V end lost 3 bases, the J end lost 2 bases, and 14 bases lay between the germline ends. The chain's CDR3 is CAWRNPSLRNQPQHF. The CDR3, as DNA: TGTGCCTGGAGGAATCCAAGTTTGCGCAATCAGCCCCAGCATTTT.

The table lists this clone with a few counts. This chain connects TRBV7-9 to TRBJ1-1; D is unresolved. Trimming shortened V by 2 bases and J by 5 bases, and 9 bases separated the two germline ends. Per germline, CDR1 SEHNR and CDR2 FQNEAQ (reference sequence). The CDR3 has 13 amino acids. CDR3 sequence: CASSLLEVTEAFF. As DNA, the CDR3 is TGTGCCAGCAGCTTATTAGAAGTGACTGAAGCTTTCTTT. The full variable domain, with the rest looked up from reference TRBV7-9 and TRBJ1-1, is DTGVSQNPRHKITKRGQNVTFRCDPISEHNRLYWYRQTLGQGPEFLTYFQNEAQLEKSRLLSDRFSAERPKGSFSTLEIQRTEQGDSAMYLCASSLLEVTEAFFGQGTRLTVV.

The CDR3 is CAWSQGVTEAFF. CDR3 DNA sequence: TGTGCCTGGAGTCAGGGTGTCACTGAAGCTTTCTTT. The chain is built from TRBV30 and TRBJ1-1; perhaps TRBD1 as D (5 bases). The CDR3 extends over 12 amino acids. Germline assignment: CDR1 GTSNPN and CDR2 SVGIG (reference sequence). V dropped 2 bases and J dropped 4 bases, with 8 bases sitting between them.

The rearrangement links TRBV27 to TRBJ2-7; 7 bases are a match to TRBD1. V shed 6 bases and J 3 bases; nucleotides not matched to a gene: 8. CDR3 size: 14 residues. CDR1 and CDR2 from the germline V gene are MNHEY and SMNVEV (reference sequence). CDR3: CASSQWTGDYEQYF. The CDR3 nucleotides are TGTGCCAGCAGCCAGTGGACAGGCGACTACGAGCAGTACTTC.

V usage is TRBV30 and J usage is TRBJ1-5, with D hard to call. The V gene lost 4 bases and the J gene lost 5 bases, with 12 bases spanning the gap. CDR3 length: 13 amino acids. Germline CDR1 is GTSNPN and CDR2 is SVGIG (reference sequence). The chain's CDR3 is CAWNPTLDQPQHF. In DNA form, the CDR3 reads TGTGCCTGGAACCCCACCCTCGATCAGCCCCAGCATTTT.